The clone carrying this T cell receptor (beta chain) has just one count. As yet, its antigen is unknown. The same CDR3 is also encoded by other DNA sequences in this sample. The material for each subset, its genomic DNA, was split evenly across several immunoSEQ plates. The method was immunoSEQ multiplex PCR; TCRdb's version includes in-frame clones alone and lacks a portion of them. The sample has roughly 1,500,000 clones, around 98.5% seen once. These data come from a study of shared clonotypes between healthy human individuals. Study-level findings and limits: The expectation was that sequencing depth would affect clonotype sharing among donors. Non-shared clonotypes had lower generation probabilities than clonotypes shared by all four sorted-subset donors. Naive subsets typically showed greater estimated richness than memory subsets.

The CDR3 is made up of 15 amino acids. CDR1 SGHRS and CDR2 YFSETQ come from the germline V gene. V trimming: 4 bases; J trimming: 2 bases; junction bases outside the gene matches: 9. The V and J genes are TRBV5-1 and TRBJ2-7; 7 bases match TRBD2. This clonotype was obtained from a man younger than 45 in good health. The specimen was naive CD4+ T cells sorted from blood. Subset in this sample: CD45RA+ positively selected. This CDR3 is CASSPGGRDPYEQYF. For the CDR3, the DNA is TGCGCCAGCAGCCCGGGAGGCAGGGACCCCTACGAGCAGTACTTC.